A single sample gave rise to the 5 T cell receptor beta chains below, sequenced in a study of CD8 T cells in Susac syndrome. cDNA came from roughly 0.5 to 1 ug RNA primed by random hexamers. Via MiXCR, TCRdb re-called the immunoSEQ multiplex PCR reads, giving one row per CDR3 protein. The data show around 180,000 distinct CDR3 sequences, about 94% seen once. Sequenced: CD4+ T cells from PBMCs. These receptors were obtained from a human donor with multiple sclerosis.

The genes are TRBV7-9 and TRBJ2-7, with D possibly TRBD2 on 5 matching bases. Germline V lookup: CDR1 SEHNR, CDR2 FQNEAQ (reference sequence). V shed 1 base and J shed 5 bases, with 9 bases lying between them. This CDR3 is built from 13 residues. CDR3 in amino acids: CASSLGGYDEQYF. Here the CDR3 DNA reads TGTGCCAGCAGCTTAGGAGGGTACGACGAGCAGTACTTC.

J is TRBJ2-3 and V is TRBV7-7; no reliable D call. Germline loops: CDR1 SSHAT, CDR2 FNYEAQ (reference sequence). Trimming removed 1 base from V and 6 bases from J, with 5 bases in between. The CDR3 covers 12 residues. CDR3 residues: CASSLDGDTQYF. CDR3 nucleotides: TGTGCCAGCAGCTTAGATGGGGATACGCAGTATTTT.

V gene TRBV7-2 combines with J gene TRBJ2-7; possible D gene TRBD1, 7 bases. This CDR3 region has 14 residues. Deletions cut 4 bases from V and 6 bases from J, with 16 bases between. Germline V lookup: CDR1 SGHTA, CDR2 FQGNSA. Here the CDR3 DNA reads TGTGCCAGCAGCTCGGGACAGCCCGGGGGCGAGCAGTACTTC. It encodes CASSSGQPGGEQYF.

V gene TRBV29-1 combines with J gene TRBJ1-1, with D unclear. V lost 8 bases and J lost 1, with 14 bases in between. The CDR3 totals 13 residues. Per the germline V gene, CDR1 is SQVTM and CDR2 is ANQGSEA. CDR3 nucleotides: TGCAGCATAGCTACCCATGAGAACACTGAAGCTTTCTTT. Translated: CSIATHENTEAFF.

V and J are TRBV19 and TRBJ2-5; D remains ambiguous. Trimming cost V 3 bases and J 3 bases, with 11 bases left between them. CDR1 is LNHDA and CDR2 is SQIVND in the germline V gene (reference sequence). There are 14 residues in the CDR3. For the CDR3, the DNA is TGTGCCAGTAGTATCGGCTCGGCTGAAGAGACCCAGTACTTC. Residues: CASSIGSAEETQYF.